These T cell receptor beta chains were read from a single sample in a study of relationships among human T cell subsets. MiXCR, applied by TCRdb to the multiplex PCR reads, yields one record per CDR3 protein. The table includes fewer than 16,000 distinct CDR3 sequences, roughly 64% detected once. Material for sequencing was total T cells sorted from blood. The receptors were gathered from a man aged 40-49 years in good health. Both conserved end residues are part of each CDR3. Each record gives: J gene, V gene, D gene, CDR3 length, clone size, CDR3 protein, CDR3 DNA. The D gene is left open where the match is weak. Not all rows give a size; the values are once, few, many and, for expanded clones, a class.

>TRBJ1-1|TRBV29-1|.|14|.
CSVAEGLRNTEAFF
TGCAGCGTTGCGGAAGGATTGAGAAACACTGAAGCTTTCTTT
>TRBJ2-7|TRBV29-1|.|12|few
CSVGADSYEQYF
TGCAGCGTTGGGGCAGACTCCTACGAGCAGTACTTC
>TRBJ2-5|TRBV6-6|.|15|.
CASSLQANIRETQYF
TGTGCCAGCAGTTTACAGGCGAATATTAGGGAGACCCAGTACTTC
>TRBJ1-5|TRBV28|TRBD1|14|.
CASSLGQGAQPQHF
TGTGCCAGCAGTTTAGGGCAGGGGGCCCAGCCCCAGCATTTT
>TRBJ1-1|TRBV10-3|TRBD1|14|.
CAISSTGTGPEAFF
TGTGCCATCAGTTCTACCGGGACAGGGCCTGAAGCTTTCTTT
>TRBJ1-4|TRBV14|.|15|.
CASSGNRAANEKLFF
TGTGCCAGCAGCGGAAACAGGGCAGCTAATGAAAAACTGTTTTTT
>TRBJ1-2|TRBV30|.|14|.
CAWIGQGDYYGYTF
TGTGCCTGGATAGGGCAAGGGGATTACTATGGCTACACCTTC
>TRBJ1-5|TRBV20-1|.|14|.
CSARERLRNQPQHF
TGCAGTGCTAGAGAACGACTCAGAAATCAGCCCCAGCATTTT
>TRBJ2-4|TRBV5-1|.|16|.
CASSLGARRGENIQYF
TGCGCCAGCAGCTTGGGCGCTAGGAGGGGAGAAAACATTCAGTACTTC
>TRBJ2-1|TRBV6-1|TRBD2|15|.
CASRGGLAEVGEQFF
TGTGCCAGCAGGGGGGGACTAGCTGAGGTTGGTGAGCAGTTCTTC
>TRBJ2-7|TRBV2|TRBD2|15|.
CASSDSGGSSYEQYF
TGTGCCAGCAGTGACTCGGGGGGAAGCTCCTACGAGCAGTACTTC
>TRBJ1-5|TRBV10-3|.|13|once
CAISPGHNQPQHF
TGTGCCATCAGTCCGGGTCACAATCAGCCCCAGCATTTT
>TRBJ1-2|TRBV20-1|TRBD1|15|.
CSANPPGQGAYGYTF
TGCAGTGCTAACCCCCCGGGACAGGGGGCTTATGGCTACACCTTC
>TRBJ1-2|TRBV20-1|TRBD1|16|once
CSAPGGQGHTNYGYTF
TGCAGTGCTCCAGGAGGACAGGGACACACTAACTATGGCTACACCTTC
>TRBJ2-7|TRBV5-1|.|14|once
CASSPGTTTYEQYF
TGCGCCAGCAGCCCGGGGACGACAACCTACGAGCAGTACTTC
>TRBJ2-7|TRBV11-1|.|13|.
CASTTVSSYEQYF
TGTGCCAGCACCACAGTTAGCTCCTACGAGCAGTACTTC